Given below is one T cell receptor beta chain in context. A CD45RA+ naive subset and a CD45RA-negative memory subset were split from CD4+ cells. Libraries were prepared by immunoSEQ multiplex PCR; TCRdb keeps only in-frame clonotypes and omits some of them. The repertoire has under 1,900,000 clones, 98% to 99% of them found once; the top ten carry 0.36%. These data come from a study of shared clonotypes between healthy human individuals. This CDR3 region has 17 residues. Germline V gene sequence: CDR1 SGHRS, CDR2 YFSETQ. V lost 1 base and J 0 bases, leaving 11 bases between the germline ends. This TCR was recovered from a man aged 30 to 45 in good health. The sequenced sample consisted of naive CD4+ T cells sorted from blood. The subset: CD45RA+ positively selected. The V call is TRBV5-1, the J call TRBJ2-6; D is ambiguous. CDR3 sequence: CASSLSGSRSGANVLTF. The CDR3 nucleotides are TGCGCCAGCAGCTTGTCCGGCAGCCGCTCTGGGGCCAACGTCCTGACTTTC.